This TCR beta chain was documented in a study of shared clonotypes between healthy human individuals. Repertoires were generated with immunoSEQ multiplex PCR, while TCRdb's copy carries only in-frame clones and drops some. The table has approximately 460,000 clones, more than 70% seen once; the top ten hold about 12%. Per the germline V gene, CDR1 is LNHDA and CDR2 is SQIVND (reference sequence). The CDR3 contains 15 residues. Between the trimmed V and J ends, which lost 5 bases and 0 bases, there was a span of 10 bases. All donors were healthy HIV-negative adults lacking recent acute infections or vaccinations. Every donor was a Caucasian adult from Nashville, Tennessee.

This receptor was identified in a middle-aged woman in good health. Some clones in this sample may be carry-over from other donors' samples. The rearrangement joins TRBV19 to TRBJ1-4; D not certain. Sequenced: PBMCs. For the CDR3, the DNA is TGTGCCAGTAGTCTCGGAGGTGCAACTAATGAAAAACTGTTTTTT. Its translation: CASSLGGATNEKLFF.